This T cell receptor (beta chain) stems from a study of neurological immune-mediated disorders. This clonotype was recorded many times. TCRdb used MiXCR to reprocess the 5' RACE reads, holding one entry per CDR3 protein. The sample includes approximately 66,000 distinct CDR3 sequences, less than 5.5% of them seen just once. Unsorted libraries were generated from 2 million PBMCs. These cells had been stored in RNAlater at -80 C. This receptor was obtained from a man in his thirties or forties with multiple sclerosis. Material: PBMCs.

CDR3 nucleotide sequence: TGTGCCACCAGTGATCTCGGACAGGGAGGCGGGGAGCTGTTTTTT. Its translation: CATSDLGQGGGELFF. The V and J genes are TRBV24-1 and TRBJ2-2; 8 bases fit TRBD1. V lost 3 bases, J lost 7 bases, and 6 bases stayed unmatched. The CDR3 spans 15 residues. Germline CDR1 KGHDR, CDR2 SFDVKD.